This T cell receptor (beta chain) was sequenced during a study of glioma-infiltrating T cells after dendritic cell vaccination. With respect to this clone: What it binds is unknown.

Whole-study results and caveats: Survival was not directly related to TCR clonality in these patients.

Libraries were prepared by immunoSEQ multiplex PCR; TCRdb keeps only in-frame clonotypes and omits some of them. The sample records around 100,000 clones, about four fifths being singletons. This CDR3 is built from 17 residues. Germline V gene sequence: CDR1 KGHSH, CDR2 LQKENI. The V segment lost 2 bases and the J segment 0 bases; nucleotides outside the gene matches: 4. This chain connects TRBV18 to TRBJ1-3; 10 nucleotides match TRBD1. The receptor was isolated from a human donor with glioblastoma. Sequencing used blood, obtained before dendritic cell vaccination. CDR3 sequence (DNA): TGTGCCAGCTCACCAGAAGGGGACAGGGGCTCTGGAAACACCATATATTTT. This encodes CASSPEGDRGSGNTIYF.